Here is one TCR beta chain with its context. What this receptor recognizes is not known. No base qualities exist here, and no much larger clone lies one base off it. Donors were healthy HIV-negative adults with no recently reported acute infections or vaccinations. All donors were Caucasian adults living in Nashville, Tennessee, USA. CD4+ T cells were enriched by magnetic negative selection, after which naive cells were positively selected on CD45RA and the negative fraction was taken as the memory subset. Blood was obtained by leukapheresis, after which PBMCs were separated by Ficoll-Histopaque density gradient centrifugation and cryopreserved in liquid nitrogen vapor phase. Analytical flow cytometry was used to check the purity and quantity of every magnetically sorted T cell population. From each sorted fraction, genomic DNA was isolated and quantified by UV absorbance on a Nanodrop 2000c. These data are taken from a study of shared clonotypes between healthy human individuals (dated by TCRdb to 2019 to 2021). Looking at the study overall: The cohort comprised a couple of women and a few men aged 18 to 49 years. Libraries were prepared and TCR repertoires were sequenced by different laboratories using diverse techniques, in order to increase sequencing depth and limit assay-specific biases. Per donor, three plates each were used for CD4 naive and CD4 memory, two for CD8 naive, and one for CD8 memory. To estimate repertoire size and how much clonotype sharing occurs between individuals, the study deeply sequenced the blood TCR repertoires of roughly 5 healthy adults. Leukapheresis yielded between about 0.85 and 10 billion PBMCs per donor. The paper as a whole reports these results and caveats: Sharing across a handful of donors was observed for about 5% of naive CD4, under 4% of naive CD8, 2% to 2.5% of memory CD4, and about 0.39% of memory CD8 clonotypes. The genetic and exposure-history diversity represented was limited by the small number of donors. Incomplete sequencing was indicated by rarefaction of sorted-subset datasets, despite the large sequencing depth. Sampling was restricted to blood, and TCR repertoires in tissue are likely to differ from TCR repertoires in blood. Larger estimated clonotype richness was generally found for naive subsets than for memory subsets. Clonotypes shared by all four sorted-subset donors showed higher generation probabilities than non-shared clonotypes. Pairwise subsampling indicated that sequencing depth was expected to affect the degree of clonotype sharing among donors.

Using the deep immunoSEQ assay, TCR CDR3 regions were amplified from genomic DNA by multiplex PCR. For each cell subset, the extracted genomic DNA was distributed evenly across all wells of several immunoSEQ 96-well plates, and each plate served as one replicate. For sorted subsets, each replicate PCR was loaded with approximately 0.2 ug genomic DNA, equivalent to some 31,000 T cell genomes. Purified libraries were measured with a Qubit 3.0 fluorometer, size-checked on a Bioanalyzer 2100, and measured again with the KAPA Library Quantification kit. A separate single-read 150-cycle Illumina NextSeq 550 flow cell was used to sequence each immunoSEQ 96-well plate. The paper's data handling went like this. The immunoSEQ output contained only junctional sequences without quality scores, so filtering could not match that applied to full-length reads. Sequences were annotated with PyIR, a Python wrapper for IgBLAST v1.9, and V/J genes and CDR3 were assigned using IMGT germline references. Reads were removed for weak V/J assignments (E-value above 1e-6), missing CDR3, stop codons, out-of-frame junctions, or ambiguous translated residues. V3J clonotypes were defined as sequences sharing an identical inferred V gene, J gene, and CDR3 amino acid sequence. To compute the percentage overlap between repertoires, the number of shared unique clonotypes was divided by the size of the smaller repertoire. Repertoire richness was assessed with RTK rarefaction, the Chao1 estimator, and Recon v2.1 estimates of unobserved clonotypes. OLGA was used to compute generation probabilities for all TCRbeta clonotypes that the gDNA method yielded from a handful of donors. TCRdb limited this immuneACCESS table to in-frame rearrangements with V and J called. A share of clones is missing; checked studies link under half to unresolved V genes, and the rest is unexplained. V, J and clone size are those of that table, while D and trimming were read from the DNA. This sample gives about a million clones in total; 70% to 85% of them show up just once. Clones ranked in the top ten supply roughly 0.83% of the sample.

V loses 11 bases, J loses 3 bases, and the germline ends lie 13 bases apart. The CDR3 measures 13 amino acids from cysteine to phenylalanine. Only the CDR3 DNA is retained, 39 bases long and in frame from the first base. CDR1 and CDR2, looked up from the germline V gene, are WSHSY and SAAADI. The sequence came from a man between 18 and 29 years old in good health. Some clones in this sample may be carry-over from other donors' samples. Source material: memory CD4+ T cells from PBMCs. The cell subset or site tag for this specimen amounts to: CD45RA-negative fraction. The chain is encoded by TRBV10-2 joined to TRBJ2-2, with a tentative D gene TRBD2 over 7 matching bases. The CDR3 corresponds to CAAGAIYTGELFF. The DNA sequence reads TGCGCCGCGGGGGCCATCTACACCGGGGAGCTGTTTTTT.